This TCR beta chain was documented in a study of T cell repertoires in cytomegalovirus infection. The overall study: The study used recently identified HLA-C-restricted and well-studied HLA-B-restricted CMV epitopes. An indication of both CMV infection and matching HLA type came from public TCR beta signatures.

TCRdb independently ran MiXCR on the reads; one entry per CDR3 protein. The table lists under 450,000 distinct CDR3 sequences, roughly a third of them singletons. Details on this clonotype: Its antigen is as yet unknown.

General study points: Predominance within the ex vivo response was attributable to HLA-C-restricted CMV-specific TCR beta clonotypes.

The clonotype originates from a human donor in good health (CMV status not recorded). Some clones in this sample may be carry-over from other donors' samples. The sample here was cultured PBMCs, taken from culture after CMV antigen stimulation.

CDR3 sequence: CATSRRDSASEAFF. The CDR3 region has the DNA TGTGCCACCAGCAGGCGGGACTCCGCCAGCGAAGCTTTCTTT. The rearrangement links TRBV15 to TRBJ1-1; possibly TRBD1 for D (5 bases). V gave up 3 bases and J gave up 8 bases, with 16 bases separating them. The CDR3 totals 14 residues. Per germline, CDR1 LNHNV and CDR2 YYDKDF (reference sequence).